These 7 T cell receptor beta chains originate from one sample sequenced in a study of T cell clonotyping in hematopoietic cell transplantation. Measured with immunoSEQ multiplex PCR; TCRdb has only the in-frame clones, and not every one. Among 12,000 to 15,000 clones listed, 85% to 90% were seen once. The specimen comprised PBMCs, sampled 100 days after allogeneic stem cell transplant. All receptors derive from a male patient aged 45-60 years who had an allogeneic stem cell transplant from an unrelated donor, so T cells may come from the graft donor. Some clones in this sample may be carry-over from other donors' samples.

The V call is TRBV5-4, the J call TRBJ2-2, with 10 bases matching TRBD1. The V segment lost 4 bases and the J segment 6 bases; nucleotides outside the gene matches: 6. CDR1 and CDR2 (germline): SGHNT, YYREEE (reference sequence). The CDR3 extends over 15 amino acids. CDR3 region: CASSIRQGAAGELFF. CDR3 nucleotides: TGTGCCAGCAGCATCCGACAGGGGGCAGCCGGGGAGCTGTTTTTT. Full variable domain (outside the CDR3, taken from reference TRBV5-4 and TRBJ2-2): ETGVTQSPTHLIKTRGQQVTLRCSSQSGHNTVSWYQQALGQGPQFIFQYYREEENGRGNFPPRFSGLQFPNYSSELNVNALELDDSALYLCASSIRQGAAGELFFGEGSRLTVL.

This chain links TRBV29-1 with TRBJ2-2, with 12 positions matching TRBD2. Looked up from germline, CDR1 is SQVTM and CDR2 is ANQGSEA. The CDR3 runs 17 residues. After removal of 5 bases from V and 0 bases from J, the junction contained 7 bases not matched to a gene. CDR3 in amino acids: CSVKGLAGTPNTGELFF. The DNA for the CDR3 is TGCAGCGTTAAAGGACTAGCGGGGACTCCGAACACCGGGGAGCTGTTTTTT.

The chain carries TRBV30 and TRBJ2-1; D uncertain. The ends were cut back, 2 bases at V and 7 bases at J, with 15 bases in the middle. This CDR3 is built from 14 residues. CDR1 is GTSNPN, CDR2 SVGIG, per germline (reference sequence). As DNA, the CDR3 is TGTGCCTGGAGTTGGCTGGCGTACAAGAATGAGCAGTTCTTC. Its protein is CAWSWLAYKNEQFF.

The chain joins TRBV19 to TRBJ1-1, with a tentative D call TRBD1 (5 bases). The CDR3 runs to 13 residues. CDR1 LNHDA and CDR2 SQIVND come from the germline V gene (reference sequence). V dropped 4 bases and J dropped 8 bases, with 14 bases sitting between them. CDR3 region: CASSTNPGTEAFF. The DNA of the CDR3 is TGTGCCAGTAGTACAAATCCCGGGACCGAAGCTTTCTTT.

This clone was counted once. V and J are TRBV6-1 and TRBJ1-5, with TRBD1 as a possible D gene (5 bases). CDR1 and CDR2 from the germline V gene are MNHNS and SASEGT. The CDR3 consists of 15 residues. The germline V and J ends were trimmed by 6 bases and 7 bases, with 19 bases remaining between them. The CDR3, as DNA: TGTGCCAGCAGCCCCAATTGGGCAGGGATCCAGCCCCAGCATTTT. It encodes CASSPNWAGIQPQHF.

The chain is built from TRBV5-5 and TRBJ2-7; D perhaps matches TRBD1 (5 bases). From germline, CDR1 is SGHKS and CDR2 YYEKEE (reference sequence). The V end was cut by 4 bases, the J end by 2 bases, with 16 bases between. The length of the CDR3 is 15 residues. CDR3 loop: CASSLGPDRTYEQYF. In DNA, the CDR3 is TGTGCCAGCAGCCTGGGCCCAGACAGAACCTACGAGCAGTACTTC. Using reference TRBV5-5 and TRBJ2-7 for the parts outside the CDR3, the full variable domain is DAGVTQSPTHLIKTRGQQVTLRCSPISGHKSVSWYQQVLGQGPQFIFQYYEKEERGRGNFPDRFSARQFPNYSSELNVNALLLGDSALYLCASSLGPDRTYEQYFGPGTRLTVT.

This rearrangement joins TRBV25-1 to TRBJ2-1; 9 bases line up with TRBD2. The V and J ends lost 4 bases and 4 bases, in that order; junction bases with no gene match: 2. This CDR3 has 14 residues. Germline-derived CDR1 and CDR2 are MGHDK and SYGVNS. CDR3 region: CASSVAGEYNEQFF. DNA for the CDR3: TGTGCCAGCAGTGTAGCGGGGGAATACAATGAGCAGTTCTTC.